These 22 T cell receptor beta chains were all obtained from the same sample, sequenced in a study of T cells in women clearing cervical HPV infection (dated by TCRdb to 2016 to 2018). Library construction relied on the immunoSEQ multiplex PCR assay. TCRdb carries this immuneACCESS record with in-frame sequences only. Its versions omit some clonotypes, under half of them owing to an unresolved V gene in the studies checked, with the rest unexplained. This sample's table lists roughly 28,000 clones. The top ten clones comprise roughly 10% of the sample. The specimen was blood buffy coat. The receptor source for this set is a woman aged 18 to 75 with a cervical HPV16 infection that either progressed to CIN3+ or cleared (not recorded which).

In regard to this clone: Read data end 3 residues before the CDR3 end; the end is taken from the germline J gene. The rearrangement joins TRBV5-4 to TRBJ1-4, with D maybe TRBD1 (5 bases). The CDR3 consists of 14 residues. CDR1 is SGHNT, CDR2 YYREEE, per germline (reference sequence). CDR3 DNA, as far as it was read: TGTGCCAGCAGCTTAAGAGCGGGGCCAAACGCA. Translating gives CASSLRAGPNA. The CDR3 in full is CASSLRAGPNALFF.

To note about this clone: The CDR3 goes on 3 residues after the read ends, and that part is filled in from the germline J gene. The V call is TRBV7-2, the J call TRBJ2-1; the D gene is possibly TRBD2 (5 bases). The CDR3 totals 15 residues. Germline CDR1 SGHTA, CDR2 FQGNSA. V gave up 5 bases and J gave up 2 bases, with 13 bases separating them. The DNA read from the CDR3 is TGTGCCAGCAGCATACTAGGCCTTGCCTACAATGAG. Translated, it gives CASSILGLAYNE. In full, the CDR3 is CASSILGLAYNEQFF.

As concerns this clone: The CDR3 end falls 3 residues outside the read, so it is completed with the germline J gene. V and J are TRBV7-9 and TRBJ1-2; 9 nucleotides agree with TRBD1. Germline V lookup: CDR1 SEHNR, CDR2 FQNEAQ (reference sequence). This CDR3 is 14 amino acids long. This chain's CDR3 is CASSQGQGYNDYTF. The sequenced CDR3 bases are TGTGCCAGCAGCCAGGGACAGGGTTACAATGAC.

About this clone: From the germline J gene comes the end of the CDR3, since the read stops 3 residues before it. This chain connects TRBV19 to TRBJ2-7; possibly TRBD2 for D (6 bases). The V end lost 3 bases, the J end lost 4 bases, and 16 bases lay between the germline ends. The germline V gene encodes CDR1 LNHDA and CDR2 SQIVND (reference sequence). The CDR3 covers 15 residues. CDR3 region: CASSIGGSKVYEQYF. The covered CDR3 bases are TGTGCCAGTAGTATCGGGGGATCGAAGGTTTACGAG.

As regards this clone: Read coverage stops 3 residues before the CDR3 terminus; the germline J gene supplies the remainder. This rearrangement joins TRBV7-7 to TRBJ2-5, with D perhaps matching TRBD1 (6 bases). Germline assignment: CDR1 SSHAT and CDR2 FNYEAQ (reference sequence). V was clipped by 5 bases and J by 3 bases, with 13 bases between them. There are 14 residues in the CDR3. The CDR3 sequence: CASSETGAKETQYF. The CDR3 DNA, read in part, is TGTGCCAGCAGCGAGACAGGAGCGAAAGAGACC.

Turning to this clone: The sequence runs out 3 residues before the end of the CDR3; the remainder is reconstructed from the germline J gene. The gene calls are TRBV13 and TRBJ1-2; 9 positions match TRBD1. The CDR3 has 15 residues. Germline values: CDR1 PRHDT, CDR2 FYEKMQ (reference sequence). V was pared by 3 bases and J by 5 bases, with 7 bases of the junction left unmatched. The covered CDR3 bases are TGTGCCAGCAGCTTCACAGGGGGCACTCTATATGGC. It is translated as CASSFTGGTLYG. The CDR3 as a whole reads CASSFTGGTLYGYTF. The variable domain in full, completed from reference TRBV13 and TRBJ1-2, reads AAGVIQSPRHLIKEKRETATLKCYPIPRHDTVYWYQQGPGQDPQFLISFYEKMQSDKGSIPDRFSAQQFSDYHSELNMSSLELGDSALYFCASSFTGGTLYGYTFGSGTRLTVV.

A note on this clone: The observed sequence ends 3 residues before the CDR3 terminus, with the missing tail filled in from the germline J gene. Distinct nucleotide sequences in the sample also encode this CDR3. The chain links TRBV6-2 or TRBV6-3 to TRBJ2-7; D not resolved. CDR1 is MNHEY, CDR2 SVGEGT, per germline. Trimming pared 5 bases from V and 6 bases from J, leaving 8 bases between. The CDR3 has 11 amino acids. The CDR3 here is CASSPLIEQYF. The sequenced CDR3 bases are TGTGCCAGCAGTCCTCTTATCGAG.

Details on this clone: The CDR3 extends 3 residues past the end of the read, so its final part is completed from the germline J gene. The chain has TRBV7-9 and TRBJ2-7; D possibly uses TRBD1 or TRBD2 (5 bases each). With 2 bases removed from V and 6 bases from J, the gap between germline ends came to 17 bases. The CDR3 spans 15 residues. Germline CDR1 SEHNR, CDR2 FQNEAQ (reference sequence). The CDR3 sequence: CASSLSGSPRTEQYF. CDR3 bases read: TGTGCCAGCAGCTTATCAGGGAGTCCCAGAACCGAG.

As regards this clone: The CDR3 end falls 3 residues outside the read, so it is completed with the germline J gene. The rearrangement joins TRBV7-9 to TRBJ1-2, with D possibly being TRBD1 (6 bases). Germline loops: CDR1 SEHNR, CDR2 FQNEAQ (reference sequence). The CDR3 is made up of 14 amino acids. The V end lost 3 bases, the J end lost 7 bases, and 15 bases lay between the germline ends. CDR3 in amino acids: CASSLAGVVAGYTF. Partial CDR3 DNA: TGTGCCAGCAGCTTGGCAGGGGTCGTCGCTGGC.

CDR3 amino acids: CASSLEGQYNSPLHF. Partial CDR3 DNA: TGTGCCAGCAGTTTAGAAGGACAATATAATTCACCC. The chain couples TRBV12-3 or TRBV12-4 to TRBJ1-6; maybe TRBD1 (5 bases). The read gets to within 3 residues of the CDR3 end, and the germline J gene fills in the rest. V gave up 1 base and J gave up 4 bases, with 8 bases separating them. The CDR3 totals 15 residues.

The CDR3 reads CASSLVREGRTQYF. The covered CDR3 bases are TGTGCCAGCAGCTTAGTCAGGGAGGGTCGGACG. This chain links TRBV7-2 with TRBJ2-3; TRBD2 aligns across 7 bases. The sequenced fragment ends 3 residues before the CDR3 boundary, so the rest is inferred from the germline J gene. The CDR3 is 14 amino acids. Germline V lookup: CDR1 SGHTA, CDR2 FQGNSA.

In regard to this clone: With the read ending 3 residues before the CDR3 end, the germline J gene is used to fill in that end. This sequence joins TRBV7-2 and TRBJ1-2; possibly TRBD1 for D (6 bases). CDR1 is SGHTA, CDR2 FQGNSA, per germline. The CDR3 has 15 amino acids. The DNA read from the CDR3 is TGTGCCAGCAGCCCGTGGGGGGGCGGATTGGACGGC. Its translation is CASSPWGGGLDG. The entire CDR3 protein is CASSPWGGGLDGYTF.

Turning to this clone: The read gets to within 3 residues of the CDR3 end, and the germline J gene fills in the rest. The chain combines TRBV6-1 with TRBJ2-1; perhaps TRBD2 as D (5 bases). CDR1 is MNHNS, CDR2 SASEGT, per germline. V lost 4 bases and J lost 6, with 19 bases in between. The CDR3 contains 16 residues. The CDR3 DNA, read in part, is TGTGCCAGCAGTGCATCAGCGGTGAAAGAGGTCAATGAG. As protein: CASSASAVKEVNE. The full CDR3 protein reads CASSASAVKEVNEQFF.

A note on this clone: The read is 3 residues too short to cover the CDR3 end, so that end is filled in from the germline J gene. The genes are TRBV7-2 and TRBJ1-2, with 7 nucleotides matching TRBD1. From germline, CDR1 is SGHTA and CDR2 FQGNSA. This CDR3 contains 15 residues. CDR3 DNA (partial): TGTGCCAGCAGCCGCCAGGGGGTATTCGACAATGAC. This translates into CASSRQGVFDND. The whole CDR3 protein is CASSRQGVFDNDYTF.

Comment on this clone: The read finishes 3 residues shy of the CDR3 end, and the germline J gene is used to complete it. The chain employs TRBV6-1 and TRBJ2-7; 10 bases are a match to TRBD1. The CDR3 is made up of 16 amino acids. The germline CDR1 and CDR2 sequences are MNHNS and SASEGT. V trimming: 1 base; J trimming: 6 bases; junction bases outside the gene matches: 9. This CDR3 is CASSEGFGRDRGEQYF. The sequenced part of the CDR3 DNA is TGTGCCAGCAGTGAAGGCTTTGGTAGGGACAGGGGCGAG.

A remark on this clone: The sequenced fragment ends 3 residues before the CDR3 boundary, so the rest is inferred from the germline J gene. The chain links TRBV2 to TRBJ2-2; 10 nucleotides match TRBD1. CDR1 is SNHLY, CDR2 FYNNEI, per germline. CDR3 length equals 15 residues. The CDR3 spells CASSGTGTGASPLFF. CDR3 DNA (partial): TGTGCCAGCAGTGGCACCGGGACAGGGGCATCACCG.

In regard to this clone: The read is 3 residues too short to cover the CDR3 end, so that end is filled in from the germline J gene. The V gene is TRBV5-5, the J gene TRBJ1-1; the match to TRBD1 covers 8 bases. CDR1 is SGHKS, CDR2 YYEKEE, per germline (reference sequence). V shed 4 bases, J shed 4 bases, and the junction held 3 bases outside the gene matches. This CDR3 has 13 amino acids. The CDR3 bases that were read are TGTGCCAGCAGCCGTGACAGGGGCACTGAA. Its protein product is CASSRDRGTE. The entire CDR3 protein is CASSRDRGTEAFF.

As regards this clone: The missing CDR3 end, 3 residues past where the read stops, is filled in from the germline J gene. The genes are TRBV6-1 and TRBJ2-1; TRBD2 is a possible D gene (6 bases). The V end was cut by 3 bases, the J end by 8 bases, with 8 bases between. This CDR3 comprises 12 residues. Germline V gives CDR1 MNHNS, CDR2 SASEGT. CDR3 bases read: TGTGCCAGCAGTGATTGGGGGGATGAG. Translation: CASSDWGDE. The entire CDR3 protein is CASSDWGDEQFF.

With respect to this clone: The CDR3 extends 3 residues past the end of the read, so its final part is completed from the germline J gene. Other DNA variants within this sample encode the same CDR3. The chain links TRBV10-3 to TRBJ1-3; D remains ambiguous. The ends were cut back, 6 bases at V and 3 bases at J, with 9 bases in the middle. The CDR3 covers 13 residues. Germline CDR1 ENHRY, CDR2 SYGVKD. CDR3 DNA (partial): TGTGCCATCAGGGCCGGGGTTGGAAACACC. It is translated as CAIRAGVGNT. The whole CDR3 protein reads CAIRAGVGNTIYF.

The DNA read from the CDR3 is TGTGCCAGCAGCTCCAGGGTCCTCCCGGGGGAGACG. Protein sequence: CASSSRVLPGET. The full-length CDR3 reads as CASSSRVLPGETQYF. The V and J genes are TRBV7-2 and TRBJ2-3; D is possibly TRBD2 (6 bases). The read finishes 3 residues shy of the CDR3 end, and the germline J gene is used to complete it. The CDR3 is 15 residues long. The germline gives CDR1 SGHTA, CDR2 FQGNSA.

The CDR3 spells CSVVQGSNQPQHF. CDR3 DNA, as far as it was read: TGCAGCGTTGTACAGGGGTCTAATCAGCCC. V usage is TRBV29-1 and J usage is TRBJ1-5; TRBD1 agrees at 7 bases. The CDR3 extends 3 residues past the end of the read, so its final part is completed from the germline J gene. With V trimmed by 4 bases and J by 4 bases, 4 bases remained unmatched. The germline V gene encodes CDR1 SQVTM and CDR2 ANQGSEA. This CDR3 contains 13 residues.

About this clone: The read ends 3 residues early relative to the CDR3; the germline J gene fills the gap. The chain is built from TRBV14 and TRBJ1-2; 11 bases agree with TRBD1. The CDR3 has 16 residues. The trim removed 1 base at V and 3 bases at J, leaving 4 bases unmatched. CDR1 and CDR2 (germline): SGHDN, FVKESK. CDR3 sequence reads: CASSQGTGGGDYGYTF. Partial CDR3 DNA: TGTGCCAGCAGCCAAGGGACAGGGGGCGGCGACTATGGC.